The clone carrying this TCR beta chain has more than one count but fewer than ten. What it recognizes is unknown. This sample stems from a study of early stage breast cancer tumors. The data were produced by immunoSEQ multiplex PCR, yet TCRdb's version contains in-frame clones alone and is incomplete. This table has a few thousand clones, roughly 64% appearing once. This normal breast sample came from a site 2-4 cm away from the tumor. Study-wide points: In about 85% of the 16 patients, blood comparison separated tumor from normal breast.

Germline values: CDR1 SGHNT, CDR2 YYREEE (reference sequence). The CDR3 totals 12 residues. V was trimmed by 4 bases and J by 0 bases, leaving 3 bases between them. This chain joins TRBV5-4 and TRBJ2-3; no reliable D call. Specimen: normal breast tissue next to the tumor. The sequence was collected from a person between 55 and 69 years old with breast cancer. CDR3 sequence: CASSPSTDTQYF. The CDR3 DNA sequence: TGTGCCAGCAGCCCTAGCACAGATACGCAGTATTTT.